What follows are 17 T cell receptor beta chains derived from one specimen sequenced in a study of T cell responses to AZD1222 COVID-19 vaccine. Profiling relied on immunoSEQ multiplex PCR, and the TCRdb table lists in-frame clones only, not all of them. The table lists about 140,000 clones, roughly nine tenths of them singletons. The sample consisted of peripheral blood, taken 28 days after the second dose of the MenACWY control vaccine. These TCRs come from an adult who received the MenACWY meningococcal vaccine as a control.

V is TRBV11-2 and J is TRBJ1-4, with 8 positions matching TRBD1. CDR3 size: 13 residues. J lost 4 bases, V lost 10 bases, and 5 bases had no gene match. In germline, CDR1 is SGHAT, CDR2 FQNNGV. The CDR3 DNA is TGTGCCATACAGGGGGACTATAATGAAAAACTGTTTTTT. Amino acid sequence: CAIQGDYNEKLFF.

This chain connects TRBV12-5 to TRBJ2-7; D is perhaps TRBD2 (7 bases). The germline gives CDR1 LGHNT, CDR2 FRNRAP. Trimming cost V 10 bases and J 6 bases, with 22 bases left between them. The length of the CDR3 is 14 residues. CDR3 in DNA: TGTGCTACCGAGGCGACAGGCGAGCGGGGCGAGCAGTACTTC. This encodes CATEATGERGEQYF. Using reference TRBV12-5 and TRBJ2-7 for the parts outside the CDR3, the full variable domain is DARVTQTPRHKVTEMGQEVTMRCQPILGHNTVFWYRQTMMQGLELLAYFRNRAPLDDSGMPKDRFSAEMPDATLATLKIQPSEPRDSAVYFCATEATGERGEQYFGPGTRLTVT.

The V and J genes are TRBV2 and TRBJ1-2, with 7 bases fitting TRBD1. CDR3 size: 14 residues. Germline-derived CDR1 and CDR2 are SNHLY and FYNNEI. V gave up 6 bases and J gave up 8 bases; unmatched junction bases: 12. The CDR3 coding sequence is TGTGCCAGCAGGCCGCAGGGGGTTCCAGTGGGCTACACCTTC. It codes for CASRPQGVPVGYTF.

This clone was observed once. The DNA for the CDR3 is TGTGCCAGCAGCTTAGGGAGGGTCTATCGGAACACTGAAGCTTTCTTT. Its protein product is CASSLGRVYRNTEAFF. The rearrangement uses TRBV11-2 and TRBJ1-1, with no clear D. The CDR3 contains 16 residues. Germline CDR1 reads SGHAT; CDR2 reads FQNNGV. Trimming cost V 1 base and J 1 base, with 13 bases left between them.

The CDR3 DNA is TGTGCCAGCAGTGAAGTAGCGGGCTCCTACAATGAGCAGTTCTTC. Translating it yields CASSEVAGSYNEQFF. The chain carries TRBV6-1 and TRBJ2-1, with TRBD2 matching 7 bases. Germline V CDR1 and CDR2: MNHNS, SASEGT. J gave up 0 bases and V 1 base, and 0 bases lay outside the gene matches. The CDR3 consists of 15 residues.

The chain employs TRBV24-1 and TRBJ2-1, with D hard to call. The length of the CDR3 is 11 residues. Germline CDR1 reads KGHDR; CDR2 reads SFDVKD. Trimming pared 5 bases from V and 9 bases from J, leaving 7 bases between. CDR3 DNA sequence: TGTGCCACCAGTGGTCTGGGTGAGCAGTTCTTC. Its translation: CATSGLGEQFF.

The chain uses TRBV24-1 and TRBJ1-1; 9 bases match TRBD1. This CDR3 region has 13 residues. Germline CDR1 reads KGHDR; CDR2 reads SFDVKD. V trimming: 6 bases; J trimming: 4 bases; junction bases outside the gene matches: 2. The CDR3 protein is CATSQDRGTEAFF. The CDR3 DNA reads TGTGCCACCAGTCAGGACAGGGGCACTGAAGCTTTCTTT.

J is TRBJ1-6 and V is TRBV2; D uncertain. Trimming took off 1 base at V and 4 bases at J, with 8 bases between the two ends. Per the germline V gene, CDR1 is SNHLY and CDR2 is FYNNEI. The CDR3 spans 15 residues. CDR3 sequence: CASSEGGGYNSPLHF. CDR3 nucleotides: TGTGCCAGCAGTGAAGGAGGTGGGTATAATTCACCCCTCCACTTT.

The chain employs TRBV6-5 and TRBJ1-2, with D tentatively TRBD1 (6 bases). This CDR3 contains 15 residues. Germline V gene sequence: CDR1 MNHEY, CDR2 SVGAGI. Trimming took off 2 bases at V and 3 bases at J, with 13 bases between the two ends. For the CDR3, the DNA is TGTGCCAGCAGTTACCTCGACAGGTTGGACTATGGCTACACCTTC. It is translated as CASSYLDRLDYGYTF.

The J gene is TRBJ1-5, the V gene TRBV5-6, with D possibly matching TRBD1 (6 bases). The CDR3 runs 14 residues. Germline lookup yields CDR1 SGHDT and CDR2 YYEEEE. Trimming stripped 1 base from V and 5 bases from J, with 10 bases between. The CDR3 DNA reads TGTGCCAGCAGCTTGACAGGGAGGGATCAGCCCCAGCATTTT. It codes for CASSLTGRDQPQHF.

The chain uses TRBV6-6 and TRBJ1-4, with 7 positions matching TRBD1. Germline V CDR1 and CDR2: MNHNY, SVGAGI (reference sequence). This CDR3 has 15 residues. V gave up 7 bases and J gave up 7 bases; unmatched junction bases: 12. CDR3 protein: CASTLLRGTGEKLFF. The CDR3 nucleotides are TGTGCCAGCACCCTACTCAGGGGGACTGGTGAAAAACTGTTTTTT.

The chain links TRBV20-1 to TRBJ1-2; 7 nucleotides line up with TRBD1. The CDR3 spans 11 residues. V lost 8 bases and J lost 5; bases outside the gene matches: 5. CDR1 is DFQATT and CDR2 is SNEGSKA in the germline V gene (reference sequence). CDR3 DNA sequence: TGCAGTTCTGACAGGGAGTATGGCTACACCTTC. It translates to CSSDREYGYTF.

The CDR3 reads CASSGLDRGQPQHF. The CDR3 DNA follows: TGTGCCAGCAGTGGGTTAGACAGGGGTCAGCCCCAGCATTTT. The gene calls are TRBV2 and TRBJ1-5; 8 bases are shared with TRBD1. V gave up 4 bases and J gave up 6 bases; unmatched junction bases: 5. Germline CDR1 SNHLY, CDR2 FYNNEI. CDR3 length equals 14 residues.

The J gene is TRBJ1-6, the V gene TRBV6-6; no definite D call. The CDR3 has 12 residues. Germline V lookup: CDR1 MNHNY, CDR2 SVGAGI (reference sequence). V lost 0 bases to trimming and J lost 10 bases, with 4 bases between them. CDR3 in DNA: TGTGCCAGCAGTTACTCTTCGTCACCCCTCCACTTT. Its translation is CASSYSSSPLHF.

The genes are TRBV7-8 and TRBJ2-7, with D unresolved. This CDR3 spans 15 amino acids. The V gene's germline CDR1 is SGHVS and CDR2 FQNEAQ. The ends were cut back, 2 bases at V and 3 bases at J, with 14 bases in the middle. DNA of the CDR3: TGTGCCAGCAGCTTATTGAGCGCCTACGACTACGAGCAGTACTTC. The encoded protein is CASSLLSAYDYEQYF.

This CDR3 reads CASSLAWDTEAFF. In nucleotides, the CDR3 is TGTGCCAGCAGCTTGGCCTGGGACACTGAAGCTTTCTTT. The V gene is TRBV11-3, the J gene TRBJ1-1; D not certain. The CDR3 contains 13 residues. The ends were cut back, 3 bases at V and 3 bases at J, with 8 bases in the middle. CDR1 and CDR2 from the germline V gene are SGHNT and YENEEA.

This sequence joins TRBV21-1 and TRBJ1-1. TRBV21-1 is a pseudogene. CDR3 length: 11 amino acids. CDR3 sequence reads: CASSTRYEAFF. The CDR3 nucleotides read TGTGCCAGCAGCACCCGCTATGAAGCTTTCTTT.